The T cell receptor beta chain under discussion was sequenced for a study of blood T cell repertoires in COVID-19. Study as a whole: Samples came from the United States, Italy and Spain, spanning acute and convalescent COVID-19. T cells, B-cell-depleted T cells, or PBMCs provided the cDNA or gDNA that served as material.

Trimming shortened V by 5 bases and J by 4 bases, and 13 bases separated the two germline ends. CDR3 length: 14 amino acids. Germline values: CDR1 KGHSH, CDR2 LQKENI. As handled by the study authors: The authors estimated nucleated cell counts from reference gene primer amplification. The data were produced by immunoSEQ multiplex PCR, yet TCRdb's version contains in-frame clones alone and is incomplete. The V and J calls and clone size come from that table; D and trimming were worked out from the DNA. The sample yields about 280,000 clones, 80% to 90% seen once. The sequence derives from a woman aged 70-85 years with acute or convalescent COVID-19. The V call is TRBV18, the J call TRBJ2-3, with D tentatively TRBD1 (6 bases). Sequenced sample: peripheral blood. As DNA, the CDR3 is TGTGCCAGCTCAGCCTTACAGGGCTCAGATACGCAGTATTTT. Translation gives CASSALQGSDTQYF.